This paragraph covers one T cell receptor beta chain sequence. Using immunoSEQ multiplex PCR, the repertoire was profiled, and TCRdb retains in-frame clones only, with some absent. The sample holds under 500,000 clones, approximately 90% seen once. This sample stems from a study of blood T cell repertoires in COVID-19. Germline assignment: CDR1 ENHRY and CDR2 SYGVKD. Trimming left V 4 bases short and J 5 bases short, with 18 bases between. The CDR3 loop spans 15 amino acids. The receptor comes from a woman aged 30 to 39 with acute or convalescent COVID-19. The rearrangement joins TRBV10-3 to TRBJ2-7; D might be TRBD1 (6 bases). Sequencing was carried out using peripheral blood. In nucleotides, the CDR3 is TGTGCCATCAGTGTTCTGCCAGGGGAATCCCACGAGCAGTACTTC. It codes for CAISVLPGESHEQYF.